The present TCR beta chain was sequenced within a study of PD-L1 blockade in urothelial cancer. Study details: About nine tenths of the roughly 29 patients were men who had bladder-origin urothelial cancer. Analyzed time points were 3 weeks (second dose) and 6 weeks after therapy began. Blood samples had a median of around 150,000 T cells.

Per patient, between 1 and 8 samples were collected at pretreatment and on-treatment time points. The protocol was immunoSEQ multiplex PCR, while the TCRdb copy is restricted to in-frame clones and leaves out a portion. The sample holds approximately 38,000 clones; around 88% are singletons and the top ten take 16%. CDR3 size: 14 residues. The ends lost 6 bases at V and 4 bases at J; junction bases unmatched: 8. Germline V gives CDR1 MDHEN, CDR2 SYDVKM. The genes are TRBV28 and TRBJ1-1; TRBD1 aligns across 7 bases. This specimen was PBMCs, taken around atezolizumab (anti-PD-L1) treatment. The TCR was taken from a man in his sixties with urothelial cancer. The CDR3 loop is CASSQGGRGTEAFF. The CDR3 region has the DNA TGTGCCAGCAGCCAGGGGGGACGGGGCACTGAAGCTTTCTTT.